Below, one TCR beta chain is given with its context. Its antigen is still unknown. The sample originates from a study of graft-versus-host responses after intestinal transplantation. Study overall: After anti-thymocyte globulin induction, recipients took tacrolimus and steroids for 2 to 3 years.

V was trimmed by 4 bases and J by 0 bases, leaving 12 bases between them. CDR3 length: 15 residues. Germline V gives CDR1 SEHNR, CDR2 FQNEAQ (reference sequence). Clones were read by immunoSEQ multiplex PCR, and TCRdb kept only the in-frame ones, dropping some. The data hold tens of thousands of clones, with 91% observed a single time. Sequencing was performed on unstimulated CD4+ T cells sorted from spleen or lymph node cells, taken before intestinal transplant. The gene calls are TRBV7-9 and TRBJ1-2, with a possible D match to TRBD1 (6 bases). This TCR was sampled from a human donor who received an intestinal transplant. CDR3 sequence (DNA): TGTGCCAGCAGCTCCGGGGGGGCCACTAACTATGGCTACACCTTC. It is translated as CASSSGGATNYGYTF.